A single sample gave rise to the 18 T cell receptor beta chains below, sequenced in a study of CD8 T cells in ankylosing spondylitis. MiXCR, run by TCRdb on the 5' RACE reads, gives a single entry per CDR3 protein. The table shows approximately 100,000 distinct CDR3 sequences, with about 25% occurring only once. The material sequenced was synovial fluid, either unsorted or a sorted T cell fraction (not recorded which). The receptor source for this set is a male donor with ankylosing spondylitis.

The rearrangement joins TRBV3-1 to TRBJ1-1; D gene ambiguous. The CDR3 sequence is 12 residues long. Germline V gives CDR1 LGHDT, CDR2 YNNKEL (reference sequence). Between the trimmed V and J ends, which lost 0 bases and 11 bases, there was a span of 10 bases. The CDR3 loop reads CASSQEFGWAFF. The CDR3 region has the DNA TGTGCCAGCAGCCAAGAGTTCGGGTGGGCTTTCTTT.

This clonotype was recorded a few times. The chain carries TRBV20-1 and TRBJ2-1; 8 nucleotides align to TRBD1. This CDR3 comprises 14 residues. Germline-derived CDR1 and CDR2 are DFQATT and SNEGSKA (reference sequence). V lost 4 bases to trimming and J lost 6 bases; unmatched junction nucleotides: 8. CDR3 in amino acids: CSAILGRGRNEQFF. CDR3 in DNA: TGCAGTGCTATCTTAGGCAGGGGGCGCAATGAGCAGTTCTTC.

This clonotype turned up a few times. The CDR3 DNA follows: TGTGCCAGCAGCGAGACCGGCGGCACTCAAGAGACCCAGTACTTC. It translates to CASSETGGTQETQYF. The chain joins TRBV9 to TRBJ2-5; D uncertain. The V end lost 3 bases, the J end lost 2 bases, and 14 bases lay between the germline ends. Germline V gene data show CDR1 as SGDLS and CDR2 as YYNGEE. CDR3 length: 15 amino acids.

J is TRBJ1-5 and V is TRBV20-1; TRBD1 is a possible D gene (5 bases). CDR1 and CDR2 (germline): DFQATT, SNEGSKA (reference sequence). The CDR3 has 15 residues. The V and J ends lost 5 bases and 7 bases respectively, with 21 bases between them. CDR3 nucleotide sequence: TGCAGTGCTGCTGTCCTCTCCCGTGGGGGGCAGCCCCAGCATTTT. Encoded protein: CSAAVLSRGGQPQHF.

This clonotype was recorded at least ten times. V and J are TRBV5-1 and TRBJ1-1, with TRBD1 as a possible D gene (6 bases). Germline V gene data show CDR1 as SGHRS and CDR2 as YFSETQ. V lost 6 bases to trimming and J lost 1 base, with 16 bases between them. The CDR3 is made up of 15 amino acids. For the CDR3, the DNA is TGCGCCAGCATGGGGTCTGGACAGCCGAACACTGAAGCTTTCTTT. Protein: CASMGSGQPNTEAFF.

In this sample, this clonotype is medium-sized. The chain combines TRBV20-1 with TRBJ1-5; D is undetermined. The length of the CDR3 is 12 residues. CDR1 is DFQATT, CDR2 SNEGSKA, per germline (reference sequence). V was cut by 6 bases and J by 3 bases, with 9 bases left in between. The CDR3 sequence: CSAGRHNQPQHF. The CDR3 region has the DNA TGCAGTGCCGGGCGGCACAATCAGCCCCAGCATTTT.

V is TRBV5-6 and J is TRBJ1-2; unclear D gene. The CDR3 loop spans 15 amino acids. V was clipped by 3 bases and J by 4 bases, with 16 bases between them. The V gene's germline CDR1 is SGHDT and CDR2 YYEEEE. CDR3 coding DNA: TGTGCCAGCAGCTCCTTCGGGGAGGAGCCCTATGGCTACACCTTC. Protein: CASSSFGEEPYGYTF.

This clonotype showed up many times. This sequence joins TRBV7-2 and TRBJ1-2, with D tentatively TRBD1 (6 bases). V lost 2 bases and J lost 5, with 9 bases in between. CDR3 length: 13 amino acids. Germline V lookup: CDR1 SGHTA, CDR2 FQGNSA. The CDR3 sequence is CASSLTGRYGYTF. In DNA, the CDR3 is TGTGCCAGCAGCTTAACAGGGAGGTATGGCTACACCTTC.

The table lists this clonotype with a few counts. The V call is TRBV20-1, the J call TRBJ2-5; D uncertain. The CDR3 covers 11 residues. V was cut by 7 bases and J by 3 bases, with 9 bases left in between. The germline gives CDR1 DFQATT, CDR2 SNEGSKA (reference sequence). The CDR3 DNA is TGCAGTGGACTGCTAGAAGAGACCCAGTACTTC. This codes for CSGLLEETQYF.

The CDR3 bases are TGTGCCAGCACCCACCGTCCAGATACGCAGTATTTT. Translation gives CASTHRPDTQYF. The chain uses TRBV11-2 and TRBJ2-3; D uncertain. CDR1 and CDR2 from the germline V gene are SGHAT and FQNNGV. The CDR3 has 12 residues. The germline V and J ends were trimmed by 7 bases and 4 bases, with 9 bases remaining between them.

V is TRBV27 and J is TRBJ2-7, with TRBD2 as a possible D gene (5 bases). The germline V and J ends were trimmed by 4 bases and 0 bases, with 16 bases remaining between them. The CDR3 has 16 amino acids. The germline gives CDR1 MNHEY, CDR2 SMNVEV (reference sequence). The CDR3 here is CASSSSSRTGSYEQYF. The CDR3 DNA follows: TGTGCCAGCAGTTCCTCTTCAAGGACTGGCTCCTACGAGCAGTACTTC.

The chain recombines TRBV7-2 with TRBJ1-2; D unresolved. Trimming stripped 1 base from V and 7 bases from J, with 13 bases between. Germline values: CDR1 SGHTA, CDR2 FQGNSA. The CDR3 spans 14 residues. The CDR3 DNA sequence: TGTGCCAGCAGCTTAGGACCGGAGAAGGGTGGCTACACCTTC. Its translation is CASSLGPEKGGYTF.

This chain links TRBV11-1 with TRBJ1-4; TRBD1 matches at 10 bases. The germline V gene encodes CDR1 SGHAT and CDR2 FQDESV (reference sequence). CDR3 length: 18 residues. With V trimmed by 3 bases and J by 0 bases, 7 bases remained unmatched. CDR3 DNA: TGTGCCAGCAGCTTGACAGGGGGCTTCCCGTCAACTAATGAAAAACTGTTTTTT. Translating gives CASSLTGGFPSTNEKLFF.

The J gene is TRBJ2-1, the V gene TRBV10-1; no reliable D call. V gave up 3 bases and J gave up 8 bases, with 14 bases separating them. Germline CDR1 is WNHNN and CDR2 is SYGVQD (reference sequence). This CDR3 has 14 residues. DNA of the CDR3: TGCGCCAGCAGTGACCTAGACGGGTGGGATGAGCAGTTCTTC. It specifies CASSDLDGWDEQFF.

This clonotype appeared a single time. CDR3: CASSGGASGRAGYTGELFF. Written as DNA, the CDR3 is TGTGCCAGTTCCGGGGGGGCTAGCGGGAGGGCCGGTTACACCGGGGAGCTGTTTTTT. The rearrangement joins TRBV19 to TRBJ2-2; 12 bases map to TRBD2. With 8 bases clipped from V and 3 bases from J, the junction kept 16 bases outside the gene matches. In germline, CDR1 is LNHDA, CDR2 SQIVND (reference sequence). The CDR3 runs 19 residues.

This clonotype was observed many times. The chain is built from TRBV7-9 and TRBJ2-5, with TRBD2 as a possible D gene (5 bases). Germline CDR1 SEHNR, CDR2 FQNEAQ (reference sequence). The length of the CDR3 is 14 residues. Between the trimmed V and J ends, which lost 0 bases and 7 bases, there was a span of 12 bases. CDR3 residues: CASSLAGASGTQYF. In DNA form, the CDR3 reads TGTGCCAGCAGCTTAGCGGGAGCAAGCGGGACCCAGTACTTC.

This sequence joins TRBV5-1 and TRBJ2-1, with 7 bases identical to TRBD2. From germline, CDR1 is SGHRS and CDR2 YFSETQ. With 5 bases clipped from V and 5 bases from J, the junction kept 16 bases outside the gene matches. There are 17 residues in the CDR3. In DNA, the CDR3 is TGCGCCAGCAGACCCGTCCTAGCGGCTGTACCCAACAATGAGCAGTTCTTC. The encoded protein is CASRPVLAAVPNNEQFF.

This clonotype was counted at least ten times. V usage is TRBV5-1 and J usage is TRBJ1-5; D unclear. Trimming stripped 4 bases from V and 0 bases from J, with 5 bases between. Germline V gives CDR1 SGHRS, CDR2 YFSETQ. The CDR3 is made up of 13 amino acids. The CDR3 DNA follows: TGCGCCAGCAGCCCAAATAGCAATCAGCCCCAGCATTTT. Residues: CASSPNSNQPQHF.